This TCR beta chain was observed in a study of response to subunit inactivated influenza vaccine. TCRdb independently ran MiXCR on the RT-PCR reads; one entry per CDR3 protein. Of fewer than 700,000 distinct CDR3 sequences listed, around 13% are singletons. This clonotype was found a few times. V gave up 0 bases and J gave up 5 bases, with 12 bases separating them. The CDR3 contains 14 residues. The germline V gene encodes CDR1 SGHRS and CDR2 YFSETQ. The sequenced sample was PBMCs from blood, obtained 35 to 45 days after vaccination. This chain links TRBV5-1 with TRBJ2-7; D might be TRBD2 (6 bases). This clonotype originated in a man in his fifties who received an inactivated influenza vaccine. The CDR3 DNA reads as TGCGCCAGCAGCTTGGTTCAGGGAGGCGACGAGCAGTACTTC. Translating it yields CASSLVQGGDEQYF.